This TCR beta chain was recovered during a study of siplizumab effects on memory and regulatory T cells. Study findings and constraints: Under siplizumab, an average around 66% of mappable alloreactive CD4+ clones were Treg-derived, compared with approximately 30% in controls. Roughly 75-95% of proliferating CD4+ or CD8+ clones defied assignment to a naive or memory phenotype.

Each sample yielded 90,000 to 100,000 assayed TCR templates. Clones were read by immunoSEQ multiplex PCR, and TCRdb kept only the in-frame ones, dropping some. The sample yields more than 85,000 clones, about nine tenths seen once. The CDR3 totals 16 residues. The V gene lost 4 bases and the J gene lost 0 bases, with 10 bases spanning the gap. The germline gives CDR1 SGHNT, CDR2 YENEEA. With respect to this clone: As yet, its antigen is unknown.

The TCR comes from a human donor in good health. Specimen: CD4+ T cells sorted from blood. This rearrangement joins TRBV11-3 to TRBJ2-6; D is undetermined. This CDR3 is CASSSGLYSGANVLTF. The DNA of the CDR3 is TGTGCCAGCAGCTCGGGTCTTTACTCTGGGGCCAACGTCCTGACTTTC. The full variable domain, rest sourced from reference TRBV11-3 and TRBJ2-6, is EAGVVQSPRYKIIEKKQPVAFWCNPISGHNTLYWYLQNLGQGPELLIRYENEEAVDDSQLPKDRFSAERLKGVDSTLKIQPAELGDSAVYLCASSSGLYSGANVLTFGAGSRLTVL.